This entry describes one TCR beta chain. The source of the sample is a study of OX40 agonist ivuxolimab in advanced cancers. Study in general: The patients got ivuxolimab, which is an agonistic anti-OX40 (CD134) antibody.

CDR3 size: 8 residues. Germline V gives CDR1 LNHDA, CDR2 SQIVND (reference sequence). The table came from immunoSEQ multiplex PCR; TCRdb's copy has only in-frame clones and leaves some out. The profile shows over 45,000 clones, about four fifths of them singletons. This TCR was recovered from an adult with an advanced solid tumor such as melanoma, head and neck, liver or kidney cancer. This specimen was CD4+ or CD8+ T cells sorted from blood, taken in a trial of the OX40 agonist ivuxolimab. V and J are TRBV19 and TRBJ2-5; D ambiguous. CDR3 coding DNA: TGTGGTAAGGAGACCCAGTACTTC. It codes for CGKETQYF.